These T cell receptor beta chains were read from a single sample in a study of cytomegalovirus exposure and HLA in healthy donors. The table came from immunoSEQ multiplex PCR; TCRdb's copy has only in-frame clones and leaves some out. The sample includes about 73,000 clones, around 95% of them seen just once. The specimen was PBMCs. These receptors all come from a man between 18 and 35 years old in good health and CMV-seronegative. The CDR3 runs from the conserved cysteine through the conserved F or W. Each record gives: J gene, clone size, V gene, D gene, CDR3 DNA, CDR3 protein. The D gene is left open where the match is weak. Where a row states a size, it is once, few, many or the class of an expanded clone; other rows omit it.

TRBJ1-6,.,TRBV19,.,TGTGCCAGTAGATGGGAGGGCTCCTATAATTCACCCCTCCACTTT,CASRWEGSYNSPLHF
TRBJ2-3,.,TRBV11-3,TRBD2,TGTGCCAGCAGCTTAGATGGGGAGGGCGCAGATACGCAGTATTTT,CASSLDGEGADTQYF
TRBJ2-7,.,TRBV27,.,TGTGCCAGCAGTTCTCCCTACGAGCAGTACTTC,CASSSPYEQYF
TRBJ2-7,once,TRBV5-8,.,TGTGCCAGCAAAAGAGGGGGAAACAGGGAGCAGTACTTC,CASKRGGNREQYF
TRBJ2-3,.,TRBV5-4,TRBD2,TGTGCCAGCAGCGGGGGGGAGCCAGATACGCAGTATTTT,CASSGGEPDTQYF
TRBJ1-4,.,TRBV19,.,TGTGCCAGTAGTCGGAACTCTTTAGGAGATGAAAAACTGTTTTTT,CASSRNSLGDEKLFF
TRBJ2-1,.,TRBV19,TRBD1,TGTGCCAGTAGTACCGCGGAAGGGGGCTATTATGAGCAGTTCTTC,CASSTAEGGYYEQFF
TRBJ2-7,.,TRBV30,TRBD1,TGTGCCTGGAGTACCCCCGGGACAGGGTCCTACGAGCAGTACTTC,CAWSTPGTGSYEQYF
TRBJ2-1,.,TRBV6-1,.,TGTGCCAGCAGTGGGATTCCGGCGGGGCGGCCACTTAGCTCCTACAATGAGCAGTTCTTC,CASSGIPAGRPLSSYNEQFF
TRBJ1-1,.,TRBV21-1,.,TGTGCCAGCAGCAAAGAAGTAGTTAACAGGGAGGGCCGAATGAACACTGAAGCTTTCTTT,CASSKEVVNREGRMNTEAFF
TRBJ1-1,.,TRBV4-3,.,TGCGCCAGCAGCCGACAGGAGAACACTGAAGCTTTCTTT,CASSRQENTEAFF
TRBJ1-1,.,TRBV5-1,.,TGCGCCAGCAGCTGGGGCGCTGAAGCTTTCTTT,CASSWGAEAFF
TRBJ1-1,.,TRBV5-6,TRBD1,TGTGCCAGCAGCGCCCGGGACAGGGAAGATAATGAAGCTTTCTTT,CASSARDREDNEAFF
TRBJ1-2,.,TRBV29-1,.,TGCAGCGTTGGATCAGGGGTCGCTAACTATGGCTACACCTTC,CSVGSGVANYGYTF
TRBJ1-2,.,TRBV5-1,.,TGCGCCAGCAGCTTAACCGGGGGGGTCTATGGCTACACCTTC,CASSLTGGVYGYTF
TRBJ1-3,.,TRBV7-2,.,TGTGCCAGCAGCTTAGGTGGGCGGGCCTCTGGAAACACCATATATTTT,CASSLGGRASGNTIYF
TRBJ2-5,.,TRBV30,.,TGTGCCTGGAGTGTACTCCAAGCAGAGACCCAGTACTTC,CAWSVLQAETQYF
TRBJ2-6,.,TRBV10-2,TRBD1,TGCGCCAGCACGGATGTGGGGGACAGGACCTCTGGGGCCAACGTCCTGACTTTC,CASTDVGDRTSGANVLTF
TRBJ2-5,.,TRBV15,TRBD2,TGTGCCACCAGCAGTCAGACTAGCGGCCTAGAGACCCAGTACTTC,CATSSQTSGLETQYF
TRBJ2-3,.,TRBV9,TRBD2,TGTGCCAGCAGCGTTTCAGCGGGGGCTGCAGATACGCAGTATTTT,CASSVSAGAADTQYF
TRBJ1-2,once,TRBV5-6,.,TGTGCCAGCAGCCCGCTCTCATGGGCGGGCTACACCTTC,CASSPLSWAGYTF
TRBJ2-7,.,TRBV11-2,.,TGTGCCAGCAGCTTGGCTAGACTCGCTGGCTCCTACTACGAGCAGTACTTC,CASSLARLAGSYYEQYF
TRBJ1-6,.,TRBV9,TRBD1,TGTGCCAGCAGCCCACCGGGACAGCCGAATTCACCCCTCCACTTT,CASSPPGQPNSPLHF